Below, 21 T cell receptor beta chains from the same sample are listed, as sequenced in a study of cytomegalovirus exposure and HLA in healthy donors. Produced via immunoSEQ multiplex PCR; TCRdb's table is partial and in-frame only. The sample includes about 130,000 clones, 75% to 90% of them seen just once. Sequenced input: PBMCs. These receptors were taken from a young woman in good health and CMV-seropositive.

The genes are TRBV18 and TRBJ2-1; the match to TRBD2 covers 9 bases. CDR3 size: 15 residues. V lost 2 bases and J lost 5; bases outside the gene matches: 4. Germline V CDR1 and CDR2: KGHSH, LQKENI. This chain's CDR3 is CASSPKGTSNNEQFF. The CDR3 bases are TGTGCCAGCTCACCAAAAGGGACTAGCAACAATGAGCAGTTCTTC.

The rearrangement joins TRBV19 to TRBJ2-1, with 10 bases that match TRBD1. Trimming at V came to 6 bases and at J to 5 bases, leaving 7 bases not matched to a gene. This CDR3 comprises 15 residues. Germline V gene sequence: CDR1 LNHDA, CDR2 SQIVND (reference sequence). The CDR3 is CASSPDRGRHNEQFF. The CDR3 DNA reads TGTGCCAGTAGCCCAGACAGGGGGCGCCACAATGAGCAGTTCTTC. The variable domain in full, completed from reference TRBV19 and TRBJ2-1, reads DGGITQSPKYLFRKEGQNVTLSCEQNLNHDAMYWYRQDPGQGLRLIYYSQIVNDFQKGDIAEGYSVSREKKESFPLTVTSAQKNPTAFYLCASSPDRGRHNEQFFGPGTRLTVL.

This chain links TRBV19 with TRBJ1-1; D perhaps matches TRBD1 (5 bases). Trimming removed 6 bases at V and 1 base at J, with 9 bases between. The CDR3 contains 13 residues. The germline CDR1 and CDR2 sequences are LNHDA and SQIVND (reference sequence). Here the CDR3 reads CASSLGQNTEAFF. CDR3 sequence (DNA): TGTGCCAGTAGCCTCGGACAGAACACTGAAGCTTTCTTT.

This rearrangement joins TRBV10-3 to TRBJ1-6; a possible D gene is TRBD1 (6 bases). Germline values: CDR1 ENHRY, CDR2 SYGVKD. V lost 1 base, J lost 8 bases, and 12 bases lay in between. This CDR3 region has 15 residues. The CDR3 spells CAISEYVTGYSPLHF. The DNA for the CDR3 is TGTGCCATCAGTGAGTACGTGACAGGATATTCACCCCTCCACTTT.

The rearrangement links TRBV7-2 to TRBJ1-5; TRBD1 might be the D (5 bases). The CDR3 sequence is 17 residues long. Germline CDR1 and CDR2: SGHTA and FQGNSA. Trimming removed 1 base from V and 2 bases from J, with 15 bases in between. The CDR3 reads CASSLVDSREGNQPQHF. The CDR3 nucleotides read TGTGCCAGCAGCTTAGTTGACAGCCGGGAGGGCAATCAGCCCCAGCATTTT.

The J gene is TRBJ2-7, the V gene TRBV6-5; tentatively, D is TRBD2 (7 bases). Deletions cut 7 bases from V and 3 bases from J, with 16 bases between. The CDR3 consists of 14 residues. Germline V gene data show CDR1 as MNHEY and CDR2 as SVGAGI. The CDR3 region is CASTFGGGSYEQYF. CDR3 nucleotides: TGTGCCAGCACGTTTGGGGGGGGCAGCTACGAGCAGTACTTC.

The chain is built from TRBV4-3 and TRBJ2-2; weak D call: TRBD1 (5 bases). The CDR3 consists of 15 residues. V was trimmed by 0 bases and J by 3 bases, leaving 8 bases between them. Germline CDR1 is LGHNA and CDR2 is YSLEER. This chain's CDR3 is CASSQDRVYTGELFF. DNA of the CDR3: TGCGCCAGCAGCCAAGACAGGGTTTACACCGGGGAGCTGTTTTTT.

The chain couples TRBV6-6 to TRBJ2-1, with D perhaps TRBD2 (7 bases). V was pared by 7 bases and J by 8 bases, with 24 bases between. CDR1 and CDR2 (germline): MNHNY, SVGAGI (reference sequence). This CDR3 region has 16 residues. CDR3 nucleotides: TGTGCCAGCACCGCCGGGGAGGGGGGATTTGGTGATGAGCAGTTCTTC. Its protein product is CASTAGEGGFGDEQFF.

V usage is TRBV6-5 and J usage is TRBJ2-7; D is possibly TRBD1 (5 bases). Germline-derived CDR1 and CDR2 are MNHEY and SVGAGI. The CDR3 runs to 13 residues. V was pared by 5 bases and J by 2 bases, with 10 bases between. CDR3 loop: CASSTGAAYEQYF. The CDR3 DNA sequence: TGTGCCAGCAGTACAGGAGCCGCCTACGAGCAGTACTTC.

The rearrangement links TRBV5-6 to TRBJ2-7, with D possibly matching TRBD2 (5 bases). CDR3 length: 13 amino acids. Germline V gene sequence: CDR1 SGHDT, CDR2 YYEEEE. V lost 0 bases and J lost 6, with 10 bases in between. CDR3 bases: TGTGCCAGCAGCTTGGTTACGGGAACCGAGCAGTACTTC. Translating it yields CASSLVTGTEQYF.

This chain connects TRBV5-6 to TRBJ1-1, with D unclear. V was cut by 0 bases and J by 0 bases, with 6 bases left in between. This CDR3 region has 14 residues. Germline-derived CDR1 and CDR2 are SGHDT and YYEEEE. CDR3 nucleotides: TGTGCCAGCAGCTTGGTCCCAATGAACACTGAAGCTTTCTTT. This encodes CASSLVPMNTEAFF. The entire variable domain, with the rest obtained from reference TRBV5-6 and TRBJ1-1, is as follows: DAGVTQSPTHLIKTRGQQVTLRCSPKSGHDTVSWYQQALGQGPQFIFQYYEEEERQRGNFPDRFSGHQFPNYSSELNVNALLLGDSALYLCASSLVPMNTEAFFGQGTRLTVV.

The chain is built from TRBV11-3 and TRBJ2-1, with 11 positions matching TRBD2. This CDR3 has 19 amino acids. The germline V gene has CDR1 SGHNT and CDR2 YENEEA. V was pared by 3 bases and J by 6 bases, with 16 bases of the junction left unmatched. The CDR3 region has the DNA TGTGCCAGCAGCTTTACTCACCCTTATAGCGGGGGGGCCGGCAATGAGCAGTTCTTC. It codes for CASSFTHPYSGGAGNEQFF.

This chain joins TRBV11-2 and TRBJ2-5; a weak D match, TRBD1 (5 bases). Trimming left V 2 bases short and J 0 bases short, with 10 bases between. Germline CDR1 and CDR2: SGHAT and FQNNGV. CDR3 length: 15 residues. The CDR3, as DNA: TGTGCCAGCAGCTTACAGGGTAGGAACCAAGAGACCCAGTACTTC. Protein product: CASSLQGRNQETQYF.

CDR3 DNA: TGTGCCAGCAGCCGACCCGGGACAGAAGGAGAAAAACTGTTTTTT. Protein sequence: CASSRPGTEGEKLFF. The chain recombines TRBV2 with TRBJ1-4, with 7 nucleotides matching TRBD1. The CDR3 extends over 15 amino acids. J lost 8 bases, V lost 6 bases, and 12 bases had no gene match. In germline, CDR1 is SNHLY, CDR2 FYNNEI. Together with reference TRBV2 and TRBJ1-4, the CDR3 gives the full variable domain: EPEVTQTPSHQVTQMGQEVILRCVPISNHLYFYWYRQILGQKVEFLVSFYNNEISEKSEIFDDQFSVERPDGSNFTLKIRSTKLEDSAMYFCASSRPGTEGEKLFFGSGTQLSVL.

This chain's CDR3 is CASRLLRGGVYEQYF. Here the CDR3 DNA reads TGTGCCAGCAGGCTCCTCCGGGGGGGGGTCTACGAGCAGTACTTC. This chain uses TRBV6-5 with TRBJ2-7; 8 nucleotides align to TRBD2. The V and J ends lost 6 bases and 3 bases, in that order; junction bases with no gene match: 10. The germline CDR1 and CDR2 sequences are MNHEY and SVGAGI. The CDR3 is 15 residues long.

The chain recombines TRBV18 with TRBJ1-2, with D possibly TRBD1 on 5 matching bases. The CDR3 has 14 amino acids. With 4 bases removed from V and 1 base from J, the gap between germline ends came to 10 bases. CDR1 is KGHSH, CDR2 LQKENI, per germline. Here the CDR3 reads CASSLTGLNYGYTF. The CDR3, as DNA: TGTGCCAGCTCACTTACAGGTCTTAACTATGGCTACACCTTC.

This chain connects TRBV7-2 to TRBJ2-2; 8 nucleotides line up with TRBD2. The germline V gene has CDR1 SGHTA and CDR2 FQGNSA. With 4 bases clipped from V and 1 base from J, the junction kept 8 bases outside the gene matches. CDR3 length equals 17 residues. CDR3 protein: CASSSTGLAGNTGELFF. The CDR3 DNA is TGTGCCAGCAGCTCCACGGGGCTAGCGGGGAACACCGGGGAGCTGTTTTTT.

The chain couples TRBV30 to TRBJ1-1; D is unresolved. The CDR3 contains 15 residues. The V gene lost 3 bases and the J gene lost 5 bases, with 19 bases spanning the gap. Germline values: CDR1 GTSNPN, CDR2 SVGIG (reference sequence). CDR3 coding DNA: TGTGCCTGGAGAGCCCGGAACTTCGGAGGGACTGAAGCTTTCTTT. It yields the protein CAWRARNFGGTEAFF.

The rearrangement uses TRBV7-7 and TRBJ1-4; possible D gene TRBD1, 5 bases. The germline V and J ends were trimmed by 5 bases and 7 bases, with 17 bases remaining between them. Germline loops: CDR1 SSHAT, CDR2 FNYEAQ (reference sequence). The CDR3 runs 15 residues. For the CDR3, the DNA is TGTGCCAGCAGCCGTACTTCAGGGTCCAGTGAAAAACTGTTTTTT. Translating it yields CASSRTSGSSEKLFF.

The V call is TRBV5-1, the J call TRBJ2-1, with 7 bases matching TRBD2. V was clipped by 2 bases and J by 5 bases; unmatched bases: 4. Germline CDR1 SGHRS, CDR2 YFSETQ. This CDR3 is 14 amino acids long. DNA of the CDR3: TGCGCCAGCAGCTTAGCTAGCGGCAACAATGAGCAGTTCTTC. This translates into CASSLASGNNEQFF.

The rearrangement joins TRBV10-3 to TRBJ1-1; D is possibly TRBD1 (5 bases). Trimming stripped 6 bases from V and 4 bases from J, with 9 bases between. CDR3 length equals 12 residues. The germline V gene has CDR1 ENHRY and CDR2 SYGVKD. The CDR3 region has the DNA TGTGCCATCAGGGCGGGGGGCACTGAAGCTTTCTTT. Translated, it gives CAIRAGGTEAFF.